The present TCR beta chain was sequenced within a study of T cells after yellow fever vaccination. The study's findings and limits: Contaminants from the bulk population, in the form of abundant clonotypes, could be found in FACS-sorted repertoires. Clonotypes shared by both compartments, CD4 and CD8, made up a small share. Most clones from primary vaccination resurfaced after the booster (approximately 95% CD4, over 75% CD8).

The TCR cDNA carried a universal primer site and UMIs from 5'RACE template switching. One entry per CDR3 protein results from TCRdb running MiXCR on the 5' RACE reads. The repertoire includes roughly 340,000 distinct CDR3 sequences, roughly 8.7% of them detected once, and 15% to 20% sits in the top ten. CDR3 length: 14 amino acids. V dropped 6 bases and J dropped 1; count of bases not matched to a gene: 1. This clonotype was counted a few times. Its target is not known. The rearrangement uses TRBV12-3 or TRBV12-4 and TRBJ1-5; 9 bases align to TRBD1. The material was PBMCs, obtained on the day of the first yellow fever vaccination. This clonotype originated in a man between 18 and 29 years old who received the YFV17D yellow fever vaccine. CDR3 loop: CASRTGGSNQPQHF. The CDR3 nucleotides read TGTGCCAGCAGGACAGGGGGGAGCAATCAGCCCCAGCATTTT.